This T cell receptor beta chain emerged from a study of shared clonotypes between healthy human individuals. Study conclusions and caveats: Non-shared clonotypes were found to have lower generation probabilities than the clonotypes that were shared by all four of the sorted-subset donors. The authors sampled blood alone, and tissue repertoires likely differ.

This clone was picked up one time. The target antigen is unknown. The table came from immunoSEQ multiplex PCR; TCRdb's copy has only in-frame clones and leaves some out. The sample carries about 2 million clones, 85% to 95% recorded once. CD45RO negativity and positive selection for CCR7 defined naive CD8 cells, a population that excluded terminally differentiated effector memory CD45RA+ cells. Sequences were obtained from naive CD8+ T cells sorted from blood. The TCR was taken from a man aged 18 to 30 in good health.

CDR3 residues: CASSLGDWGLTGELFF. The CDR3 nucleotides read TGCGCCAGCAGCTTGGGAGATTGGGGACTCACCGGGGAGCTGTTTTTT. The rearrangement joins TRBV5-1 to TRBJ2-2, with D maybe TRBD2 (6 bases). CDR1 and CDR2 from the germline V gene are SGHRS and YFSETQ. The length of the CDR3 is 16 residues. Trimming took 0 bases from V and 4 from J, leaving 13 bases between them.